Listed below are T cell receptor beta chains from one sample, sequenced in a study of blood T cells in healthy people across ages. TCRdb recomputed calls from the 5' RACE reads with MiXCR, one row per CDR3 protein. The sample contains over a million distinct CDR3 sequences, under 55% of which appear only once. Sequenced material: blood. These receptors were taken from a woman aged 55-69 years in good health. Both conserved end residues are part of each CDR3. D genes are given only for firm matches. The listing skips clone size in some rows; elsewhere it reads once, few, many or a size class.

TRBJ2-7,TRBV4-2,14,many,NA,TGTGCCAGCAGCCAAGTGCAGGACTCCTACGAGCAGTACTTC,CASSQVQDSYEQYF
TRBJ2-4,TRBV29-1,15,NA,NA,TGCAGCGTTGAGGGGACCTTAGGGCCCAAAAACATTCAGTACTTC,CSVEGTLGPKNIQYF
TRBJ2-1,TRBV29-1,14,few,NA,TGCAGCGTTGAAGACTACCGGGAATACAATGAGCAGTTCTTC,CSVEDYREYNEQFF
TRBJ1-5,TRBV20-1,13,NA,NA,TGCAGTGGGGGACGTGACCTCAATCAGCCCCAGCATTTT,CSGGRDLNQPQHF
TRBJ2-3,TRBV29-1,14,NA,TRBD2,TGCAGCGTTGGCGGGGGACGAGCCACAGATACGCAGTATTTT,CSVGGGRATDTQYF
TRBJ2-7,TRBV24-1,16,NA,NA,TGTGCCACCAGTAGGGACGGTGGGAGCTCCTACAATGAGCAGTACTTC,CATSRDGGSSYNEQYF
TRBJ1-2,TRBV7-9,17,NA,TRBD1,TGTGCCAGCAGCGATGGGACAGGCGGCGTCTATAACTATGGCTACACCTTC,CASSDGTGGVYNYGYTF
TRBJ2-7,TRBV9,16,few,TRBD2,TGTGCCAGCAGCTCAGGACTAGCGGACCCCATGGACGAGCAGTACTTC,CASSSGLADPMDEQYF
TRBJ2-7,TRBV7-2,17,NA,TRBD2,TGTGCCAGCAGCTTAGCTCTGGAGCGGGAGATCCCCTACGAGCAGTACTTC,CASSLALEREIPYEQYF
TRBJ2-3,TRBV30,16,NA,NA,TGTGCCTGGAGTGTAGGCCCCATAGATCCCACAGATACGCAGTATTTT,CAWSVGPIDPTDTQYF
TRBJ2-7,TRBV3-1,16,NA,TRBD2,TGTGCCAGCAGCCAAGTAAGCGGGAGCTCCAACAATGAGCAGTACTTC,CASSQVSGSSNNEQYF
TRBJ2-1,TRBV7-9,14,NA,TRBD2,TGTGCCAGCAGCTTACGGGCGGGAGCGAATGAGCAGTTCTTC,CASSLRAGANEQFF
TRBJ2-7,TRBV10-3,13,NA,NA,TGTGCCATCGGGGACAACCTGGGTGGAGAGCAGTACTTC,CAIGDNLGGEQYF
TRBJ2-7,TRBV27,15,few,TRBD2,TGTGCCAGCAGTTTAACGGATAGCGGGAGACGCGAGCAGTACTTC,CASSLTDSGRREQYF
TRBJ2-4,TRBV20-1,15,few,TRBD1,TGCAGTGCTAGACCCCGGGACAGGGGAGAAAACATTCAGTACTTC,CSARPRDRGENIQYF
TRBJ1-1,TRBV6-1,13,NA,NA,TGTGCCAGCAGGACAGGAAGAGGGACTGAAGCTTTCTTT,CASRTGRGTEAFF
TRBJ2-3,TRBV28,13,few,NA,TGTGCCAGCAGTTTGCCCATCCCGAATACGCAGTATTTT,CASSLPIPNTQYF
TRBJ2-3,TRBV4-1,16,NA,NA,TGCGCCAGCAGCAAGCAAGCGGCGACTAGCACAGATACGCAGTATTTT,CASSKQAATSTDTQYF